The 15 T cell receptor beta chains in this list originate from one sample, sequenced in a study of T cell clones after liver transplantation. Here immunoSEQ multiplex PCR was the method, and the copy in TCRdb shows in-frame clones only, minus some. The sample records about 17,000 clones, about 84% being singletons. Sequenced here: CD8+ T cells from blood, sampled less than 50 months after liver transplant. Receptors were obtained from a human patient who received a liver transplant. Some of the T cells might come from the graft donor.

V usage is TRBV4-1 and J usage is TRBJ1-2; the D is unclear. V shed 4 bases and J shed 6 bases, with 15 bases lying between them. The CDR3 extends over 14 amino acids. Germline-derived CDR1 and CDR2 are MGHRA and YSYEKL. The CDR3 nucleotides read TGCGCCAGCAGCCTAAATCCAGGAAACGATGGCTACACCTTC. Translated: CASSLNPGNDGYTF.

The chain couples TRBV9 to TRBJ2-2; D is ambiguous. The CDR3 spans 14 residues. Trimming shortened V by 3 bases and J by 4 bases, and 10 bases separated the two germline ends. The germline gives CDR1 SGDLS, CDR2 YYNGEE. As DNA, the CDR3 is TGTGCCAGCAGCGGAAAAGATCTCACCGGGGAGCTGTTTTTT. Translation: CASSGKDLTGELFF.

The chain joins TRBV14 to TRBJ2-7; D is possibly TRBD2 (6 bases). The germline gives CDR1 SGHDN, CDR2 FVKESK. V was cut by 0 bases and J by 0 bases, with 15 bases left in between. The CDR3 sequence is 17 residues long. Here the CDR3 reads CASSQDLGGVSSYEQYF. In DNA, the CDR3 is TGTGCCAGCAGCCAAGATTTAGGAGGGGTGAGCTCCTACGAGCAGTACTTC.

This rearrangement joins TRBV4-1 to TRBJ1-6, with D possibly being TRBD1 (6 bases). Looked up from germline, CDR1 is MGHRA and CDR2 is YSYEKL. The CDR3 runs 16 residues. V shed 2 bases and J shed 9 bases, with 17 bases lying between them. The chain's CDR3 is CASSQRDGQGSSPLHF. The CDR3 region has the DNA TGCGCCAGCAGCCAACGGGATGGGCAGGGGAGTTCACCCCTCCACTTT.

This clone was found once. The chain has TRBV27 and TRBJ2-5; possibly TRBD1 or TRBD2 for D (5 bases each). The V gene lost 6 bases and the J gene lost 3 bases, with 14 bases spanning the gap. This CDR3 region has 14 residues. The germline CDR1 and CDR2 sequences are MNHEY and SMNVEV (reference sequence). CDR3 nucleotides: TGTGCCAGCAGACCCCCGGGACGGAAAGAGACCCAGTACTTC. This translates into CASRPPGRKETQYF.

The V call is TRBV4-3, the J call TRBJ2-7; TRBD1 matches 10 bases. The length of the CDR3 is 15 residues. Germline V gene data show CDR1 as LGHNA and CDR2 as YSLEER. J lost 1 base, V lost 6 bases, and 6 bases had no gene match. The chain's CDR3 is CASSPGTGASYEQYF. CDR3 nucleotide sequence: TGCGCCAGCAGTCCCGGGACAGGGGCTTCCTACGAGCAGTACTTC.

The chain uses TRBV27 and TRBJ2-5, with 8 bases lining up with TRBD2. V gave up 3 bases and J gave up 1 base; unmatched junction bases: 7. CDR3 length: 16 amino acids. The germline V gene encodes CDR1 MNHEY and CDR2 SMNVEV (reference sequence). CDR3 sequence (DNA): TGTGCCAGCAGTTTCGGGGCTAGCGGGTTCCAAGAGACCCAGTACTTC. The encoded protein is CASSFGASGFQETQYF.

This chain connects TRBV25-1 to TRBJ2-1; 13 bases map to TRBD2. CDR1 is MGHDK and CDR2 is SYGVNS in the germline V gene. CDR3 length: 14 residues. With 6 bases clipped from V and 9 bases from J, the junction kept 5 bases outside the gene matches. The CDR3 nucleotides read TGTGCCAGCAGCACTAGCGGGAGGGCCGTTGAGCAGTTCTTC. This gives the protein CASSTSGRAVEQFF. The complete variable domain, with remaining parts taken from reference TRBV25-1 and TRBJ2-1, reads EADIYQTPRYLVIGTGKKITLECSQTMGHDKMYWYQQDPGMELHLIHYSYGVNSTEKGDLSSESTVSRIRTEHFPLTLESARPSHTSQYLCASSTSGRAVEQFFGPGTRLTVL.

This clone is a singleton in its sample. The CDR3 DNA reads TGTGCCAGCAGACAGGGCAGGGAGCAGTACTTC. As protein: CASRQGREQYF. The chain carries TRBV27 and TRBJ2-7; D is possibly TRBD1 (6 bases). The CDR3 is 11 residues long. V shed 6 bases and J shed 7 bases, with 10 bases lying between them. Germline lookup yields CDR1 MNHEY and CDR2 SMNVEV (reference sequence).

This chain connects TRBV5-1 to TRBJ1-3; a weak D match, TRBD1 (5 bases). There are 16 residues in the CDR3. V lost 1 base and J lost 0, with 11 bases in between. Germline CDR1 is SGHRS and CDR2 is YFSETQ. The CDR3 protein is CASSLWGLTSGNTIYF. In DNA form, the CDR3 reads TGCGCCAGCAGCTTGTGGGGACTGACCTCTGGAAACACCATATATTTT.

The gene calls are TRBV4-1 and TRBJ1-6, with a possible D match to TRBD1 (6 bases). V was pared by 0 bases and J by 17 bases, with 11 bases between. This CDR3 contains 12 residues. Looked up from germline, CDR1 is MGHRA and CDR2 is YSYEKL. CDR3 in DNA: TGCGCCAGCAGCCAAGACGTGCGGGACATCCACTTT. This translates into CASSQDVRDIHF.

The chain has TRBV16 and TRBJ2-7; D not certain. V dropped 0 bases and J dropped 3 bases, with 6 bases sitting between them. CDR3 length equals 13 residues. In germline, CDR1 is KGHSY, CDR2 FQNENV. CDR3 sequence reads: CASSQSLGYEQYF. Written as DNA, the CDR3 is TGTGCCAGCAGCCAATCTCTGGGCTACGAGCAGTACTTC.

As DNA, the CDR3 is TGCGCCAGCAGCCAAGGGTCTAGCTCCTACAATGAGCAGTTCTTC. It encodes CASSQGSSSYNEQFF. The J gene is TRBJ2-1, the V gene TRBV4-3, with D unresolved. V lost 1 base, J lost 0 bases, and 7 bases lay in between. The CDR3 consists of 15 residues. Germline-derived CDR1 and CDR2 are LGHNA and YSLEER.

V and J are TRBV28 and TRBJ2-7; D not resolved. V shed 1 base and J shed 1 base, with 8 bases lying between them. From germline, CDR1 is MDHEN and CDR2 SYDVKM. This CDR3 region has 14 residues. CDR3 sequence: CASSLLADSYEQYF. In DNA, the CDR3 is TGTGCCAGCAGTTTATTGGCCGATTCCTACGAGCAGTACTTC.

The chain employs TRBV20-1 and TRBJ1-5; D is undetermined. Looked up from germline, CDR1 is DFQATT and CDR2 is SNEGSKA (reference sequence). V was pared by 8 bases and J by 7 bases, with 6 bases between. The CDR3 sequence is 9 residues long. The CDR3 coding sequence is TGCAGTTGCGGCCAGCCCCAGCATTTT. Protein: CSCGQPQHF.